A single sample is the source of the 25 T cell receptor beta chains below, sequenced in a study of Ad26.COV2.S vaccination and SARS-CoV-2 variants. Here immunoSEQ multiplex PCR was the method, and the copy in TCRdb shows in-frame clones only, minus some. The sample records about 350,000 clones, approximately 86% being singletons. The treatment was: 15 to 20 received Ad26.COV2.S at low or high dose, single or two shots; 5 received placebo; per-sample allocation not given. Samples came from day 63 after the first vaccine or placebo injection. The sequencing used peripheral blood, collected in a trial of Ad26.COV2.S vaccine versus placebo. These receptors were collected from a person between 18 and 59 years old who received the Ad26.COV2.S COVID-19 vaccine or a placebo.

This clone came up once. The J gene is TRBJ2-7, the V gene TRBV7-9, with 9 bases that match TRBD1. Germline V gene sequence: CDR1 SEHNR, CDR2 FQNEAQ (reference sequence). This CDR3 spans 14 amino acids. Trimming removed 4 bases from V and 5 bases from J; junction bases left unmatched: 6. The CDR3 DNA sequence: TGTGCCAGCAGCTCCGGGACAGGGTTGGACGAGCAGTACTTC. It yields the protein CASSSGTGLDEQYF.

CDR3 protein: CASSPREGHIQYF. CDR3 sequence (DNA): TGTGCCAGCTCACCAAGGGAGGGCCACATTCAGTACTTC. V and J are TRBV18 and TRBJ2-4, with 7 nucleotides matching TRBD2. The CDR3 consists of 13 residues. V gave up 2 bases and J gave up 8 bases; unmatched junction bases: 3. From germline, CDR1 is KGHSH and CDR2 LQKENI. Using reference TRBV18 and TRBJ2-4 for the parts outside the CDR3, the full variable domain is NAGVMQNPRHLVRRRGQEARLRCSPMKGHSHVYWYRQLPEEGLKFMVYLQKENIIDESGMPKERFSAEFPKEGPSILRIQQVVRGDSAAYFCASSPREGHIQYFGAGTRLSVL.

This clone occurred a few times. CDR3 sequence: CASSPAFAPHRQNEKLFF. The CDR3 DNA reads TGTGCCAGCTCACCCGCTTTCGCCCCTCACAGGCAAAATGAAAAACTGTTTTTT. The chain uses TRBV18 and TRBJ1-4; D is perhaps TRBD1 (5 bases). From germline, CDR1 is KGHSH and CDR2 LQKENI. The V end was cut by 3 bases, the J end by 5 bases, with 22 bases between. This CDR3 is built from 18 residues.

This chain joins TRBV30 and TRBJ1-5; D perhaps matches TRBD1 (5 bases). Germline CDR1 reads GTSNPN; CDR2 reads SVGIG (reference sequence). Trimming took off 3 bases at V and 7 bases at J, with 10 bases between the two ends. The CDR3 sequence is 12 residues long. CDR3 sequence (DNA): TGTGCCTGGAGCTCCGGACAACAGCCCCAGCATTTT. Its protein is CAWSSGQQPQHF.

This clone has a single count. The CDR3 region has the DNA TGTGCCAGCAAGGGGACAGGGGGGTTCGGCTACACCTTC. Translation: CASKGTGGFGYTF. The chain joins TRBV14 to TRBJ1-2; TRBD1 matches 11 bases. Trimming took 7 bases from V and 8 from J; bases not matched to a gene: 6. Germline V CDR1 and CDR2: SGHDN, FVKESK. CDR3 size: 13 residues. Full variable domain (remainder filled in from reference TRBV14 and TRBJ1-2): EAGVTQFPSHSVIEKGQTVTLRCDPISGHDNLYWYRRVMGKEIKFLLHFVKESKQDESGMPNNRFLAERTGGTYSTLKVQPAELEDSGVYFCASKGTGGFGYTFGSGTRLTVV.

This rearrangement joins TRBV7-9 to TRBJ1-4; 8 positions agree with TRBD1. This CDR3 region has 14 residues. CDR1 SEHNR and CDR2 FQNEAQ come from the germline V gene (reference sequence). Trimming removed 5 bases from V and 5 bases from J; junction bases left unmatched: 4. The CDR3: CASSDQGANEKLFF. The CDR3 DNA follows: TGTGCCAGCAGCGATCAGGGGGCGAATGAAAAACTGTTTTTT.

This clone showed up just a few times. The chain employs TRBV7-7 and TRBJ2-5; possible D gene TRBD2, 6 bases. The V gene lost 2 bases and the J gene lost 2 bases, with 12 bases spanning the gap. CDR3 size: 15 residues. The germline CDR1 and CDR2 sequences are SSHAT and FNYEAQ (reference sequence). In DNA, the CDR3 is TGTGCCAGCAGCTTATACGTAGGGAGGCAAGAGACCCAGTACTTC. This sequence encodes CASSLYVGRQETQYF.

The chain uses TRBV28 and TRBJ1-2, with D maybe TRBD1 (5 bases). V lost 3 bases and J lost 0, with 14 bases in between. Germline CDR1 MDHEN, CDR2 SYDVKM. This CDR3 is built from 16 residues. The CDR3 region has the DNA TGTGCCAGCAGTTTGGGGGGAGCGGGGTCTAACTATGGCTACACCTTC. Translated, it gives CASSLGGAGSNYGYTF.

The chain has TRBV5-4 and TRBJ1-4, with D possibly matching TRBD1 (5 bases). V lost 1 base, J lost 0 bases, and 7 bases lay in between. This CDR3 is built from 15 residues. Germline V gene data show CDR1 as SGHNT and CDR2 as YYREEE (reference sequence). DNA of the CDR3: TGTGCCAGCAGCTTGTCAGGGTCAACTAATGAAAAACTGTTTTTT. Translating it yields CASSLSGSTNEKLFF.

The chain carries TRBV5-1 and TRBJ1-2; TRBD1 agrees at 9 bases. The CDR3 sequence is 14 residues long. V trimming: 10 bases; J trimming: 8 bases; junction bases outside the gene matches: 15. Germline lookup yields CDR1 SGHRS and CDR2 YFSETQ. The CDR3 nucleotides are TGCGCCTGCGGACAGGGGCCCCCTTTGAGAGGCTACACCTTC. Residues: CACGQGPPLRGYTF. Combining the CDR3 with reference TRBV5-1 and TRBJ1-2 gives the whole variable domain KAGVTQTPRYLIKTRGQQVTLSCSPISGHRSVSWYQQTPGQGLQFLFEYFSETQRNKGNFPGRFSGRQFSNSRSEMNVSTLELGDSALYLCACGQGPPLRGYTFGSGTRLTVV.

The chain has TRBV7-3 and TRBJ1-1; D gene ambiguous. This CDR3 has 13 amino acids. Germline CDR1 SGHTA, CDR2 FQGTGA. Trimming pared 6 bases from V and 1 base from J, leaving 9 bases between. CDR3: CASRSAPNTEAFF. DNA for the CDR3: TGTGCCAGCAGATCAGCCCCGAACACTGAAGCTTTCTTT.

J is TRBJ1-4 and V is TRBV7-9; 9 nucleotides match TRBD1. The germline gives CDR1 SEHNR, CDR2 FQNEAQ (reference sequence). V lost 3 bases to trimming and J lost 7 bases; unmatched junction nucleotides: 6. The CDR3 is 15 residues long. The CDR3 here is CASSFSGQGAEKLFF. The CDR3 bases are TGTGCCAGCAGCTTCTCGGGACAGGGTGCTGAAAAACTGTTTTTT.

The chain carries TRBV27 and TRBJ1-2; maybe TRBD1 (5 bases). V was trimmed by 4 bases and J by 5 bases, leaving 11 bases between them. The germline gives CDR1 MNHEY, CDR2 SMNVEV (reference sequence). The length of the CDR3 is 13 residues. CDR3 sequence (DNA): TGTGCCAGCAGTTCGGGGACGGCTTATGGCTACACCTTC. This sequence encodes CASSSGTAYGYTF.

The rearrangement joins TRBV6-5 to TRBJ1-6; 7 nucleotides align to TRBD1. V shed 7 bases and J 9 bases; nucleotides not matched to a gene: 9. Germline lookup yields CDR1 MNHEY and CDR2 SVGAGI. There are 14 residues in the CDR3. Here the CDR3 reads CASTPGTARSPLHF. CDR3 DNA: TGTGCCAGCACCCCCGGGACAGCGCGTTCACCCCTCCACTTT.

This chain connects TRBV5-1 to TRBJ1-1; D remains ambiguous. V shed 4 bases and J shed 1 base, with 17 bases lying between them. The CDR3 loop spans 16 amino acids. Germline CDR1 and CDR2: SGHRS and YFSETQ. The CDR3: CASSPNRSSQNTEAFF. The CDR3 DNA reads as TGCGCCAGCAGCCCTAATCGGAGCAGCCAGAACACTGAAGCTTTCTTT.

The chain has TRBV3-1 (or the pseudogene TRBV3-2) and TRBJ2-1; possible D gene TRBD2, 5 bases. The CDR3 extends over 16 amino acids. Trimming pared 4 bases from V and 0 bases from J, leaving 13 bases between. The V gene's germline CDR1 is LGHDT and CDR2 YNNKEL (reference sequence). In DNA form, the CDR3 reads TGTGCCAGCAGCCTTATAGCGAGTAGCTCCTACAATGAGCAGTTCTTC. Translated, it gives CASSLIASSSYNEQFF.

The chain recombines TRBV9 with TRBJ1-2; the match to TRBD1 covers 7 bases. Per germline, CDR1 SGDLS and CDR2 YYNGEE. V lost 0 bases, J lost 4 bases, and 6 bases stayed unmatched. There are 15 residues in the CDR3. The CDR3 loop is CASSVATGAGYGYTF. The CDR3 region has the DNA TGTGCCAGCAGCGTAGCTACAGGGGCGGGCTATGGCTACACCTTC.

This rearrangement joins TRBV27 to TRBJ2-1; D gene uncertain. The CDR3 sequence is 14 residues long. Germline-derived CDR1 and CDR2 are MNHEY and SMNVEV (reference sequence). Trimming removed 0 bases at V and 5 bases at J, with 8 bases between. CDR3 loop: CASSLSAPDNEQFF. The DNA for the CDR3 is TGTGCCAGCAGTTTATCGGCGCCGGACAATGAGCAGTTCTTC.

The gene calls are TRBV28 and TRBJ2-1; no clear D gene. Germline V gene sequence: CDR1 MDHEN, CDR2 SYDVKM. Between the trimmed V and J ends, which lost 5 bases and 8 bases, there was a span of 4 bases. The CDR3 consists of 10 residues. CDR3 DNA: TGTGCCAGCAGTCGCGATGAGCAGTTCTTC. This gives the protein CASSRDEQFF.

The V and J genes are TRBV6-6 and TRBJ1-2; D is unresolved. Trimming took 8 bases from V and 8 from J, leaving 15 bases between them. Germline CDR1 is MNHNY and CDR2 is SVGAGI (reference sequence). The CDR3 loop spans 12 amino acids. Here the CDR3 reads CASHSGSSGYTF. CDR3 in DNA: TGTGCCAGCCATAGCGGGTCCTCGGGCTACACCTTC.

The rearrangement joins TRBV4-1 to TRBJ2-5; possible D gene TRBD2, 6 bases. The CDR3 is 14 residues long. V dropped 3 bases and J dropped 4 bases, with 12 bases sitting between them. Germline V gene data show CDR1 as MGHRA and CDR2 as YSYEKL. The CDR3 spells CASSQAGFVETQYF. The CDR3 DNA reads TGCGCCAGCAGCCAGGCGGGGTTTGTAGAGACCCAGTACTTC.

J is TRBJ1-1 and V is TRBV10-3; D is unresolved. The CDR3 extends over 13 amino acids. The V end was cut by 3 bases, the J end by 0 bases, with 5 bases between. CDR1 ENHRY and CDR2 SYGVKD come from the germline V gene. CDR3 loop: CAISEQMNTEAFF. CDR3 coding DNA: TGTGCCATCAGTGAACAGATGAACACTGAAGCTTTCTTT.

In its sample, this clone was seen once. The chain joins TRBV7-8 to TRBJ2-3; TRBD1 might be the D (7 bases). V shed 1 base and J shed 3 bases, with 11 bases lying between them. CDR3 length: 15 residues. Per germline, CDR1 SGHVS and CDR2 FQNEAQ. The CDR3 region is CASSLGRGVTDTQYF. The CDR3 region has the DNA TGTGCCAGCAGCTTAGGCAGGGGGGTAACAGATACGCAGTATTTT.

CDR3 nucleotide sequence: TGTGCCAGCTCACCACAAGGGCCGGTGGAGCAGTACTTC. Translation gives CASSPQGPVEQYF. The chain combines TRBV18 with TRBJ2-7; D is uncertain. Trimming pared 1 base from V and 7 bases from J, leaving 11 bases between. The CDR3 contains 13 residues. CDR1 and CDR2 from the germline V gene are KGHSH and LQKENI.

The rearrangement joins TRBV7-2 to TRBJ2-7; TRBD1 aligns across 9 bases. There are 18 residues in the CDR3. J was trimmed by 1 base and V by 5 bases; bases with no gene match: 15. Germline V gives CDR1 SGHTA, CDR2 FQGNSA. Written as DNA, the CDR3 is TGTGCCAGCAGCCGGGCCGGGACAGGGTCCTTTCATTCCTACGAGCAGTACTTC. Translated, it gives CASSRAGTGSFHSYEQYF.